This TCR beta chain stems from a study of T cells after somatic rescue of genetic block. Sequencing was performed with immunoSEQ multiplex PCR; in TCRdb, only in-frame clones are kept and a portion is missing. This table holds approximately 67,000 clones, about 91% found once. V lost 2 bases to trimming and J lost 5 bases, with 9 bases between them. The CDR3 runs 13 residues. Per the germline V gene, CDR1 is MGHDK and CDR2 is SYGVNS. The specimen sequenced was peripheral blood mononuclear cells (PBMCs). The chain carries TRBV25-1 and TRBJ2-5; D unresolved. The sequence derives from a man in his forties or fifties. CDR3 sequence reads: CASSEPAAETQYF. For the CDR3, the DNA is TGTGCCAGCAGTGAACCCGCAGCGGAGACCCAGTACTTC.